A single TCR beta chain is shown here with its context. What it recognizes is unknown. Other DNA sequences within the sample encode an identical CDR3. This record comes from a study of shared clonotypes between healthy human individuals. Study-level results: The study found lower generation probabilities in non-shared clonotypes than in those shared by all four donors. Several donors held approximately 4.5% of naive CD4 clonotypes in common.

Produced via immunoSEQ multiplex PCR; TCRdb's table is partial and in-frame only. The sample lists millions of clones; approximately 95% were seen once. CDR1 is SGHDT, CDR2 YYEEEE, per germline. The CDR3 extends over 14 amino acids. The junction had 5 bases not matched to a gene; V was cut back by 4 bases and J by 5 bases. Naive-designated CD8 cells lacked CD45RO, were positively enriched for CCR7, and omitted terminally differentiated effector memory CD45RA+ cells. This TCR derives from a young man in good health. The sample taken for sequencing was naive CD8+ T cells sorted from blood. The V gene is TRBV5-6, the J gene TRBJ2-7, with 11 nucleotides matching TRBD1. The CDR3 DNA reads TGTGCCAGCAGCCTCGGACAGGGGGCGGACGAGCAGTACTTC. Translating it yields CASSLGQGADEQYF.